This T cell receptor beta chain was sequenced in a study of PD-L1 blockade in urothelial cancer. Study information: Men with urothelial cancer arising in the bladder made up most of the 29 patients. Researchers found blood samples held a median of 141,255 T cells. Each participant's history included 0 to 3 prior chemotherapy regimens.

From germline, CDR1 is MDHEN and CDR2 SYDVKM. The CDR3 is made up of 15 amino acids. With 1 base clipped from V and 7 bases from J, the junction kept 7 bases outside the gene matches. Time point in this sample: peripheral blood 6 weeks after treatment start. Clones were sequenced by immunoSEQ multiplex PCR, and TCRdb holds only the in-frame ones, with some missing. The sample holds 30,000 to 45,000 clones, over 65% seen once. Sequenced here: PBMCs, sampled around atezolizumab (anti-PD-L1) treatment. The clonotype was recovered from a man aged 40-49 years with urothelial cancer. The gene calls are TRBV28 and TRBJ2-1; 7 bases are shared with TRBD1. The CDR3 is CASSLSRGPRNEQFF. CDR3 in DNA: TGTGCCAGCAGTTTATCTAGGGGGCCGCGAAATGAGCAGTTCTTC.